This T cell receptor (beta chain) was retrieved from a study of blood T cell repertoires in COVID-19. The wider study: T cells, B-cell-depleted T cells, or PBMCs supplied cDNA or gDNA.

This CDR3 spans 13 amino acids. Deletions cut 7 bases from V and 5 bases from J, with 12 bases between. Looked up from germline, CDR1 is SNHLY and CDR2 is FYNNEI. Per the original data handling: Reference gene primer amplification gave estimated nucleated cell counts. Data came from immunoSEQ multiplex PCR; TCRdb stores just in-frame clones and leaves some out. V and J calls and clone size are those listed in that table; D and trimming were worked out from the DNA. The profile shows approximately 470,000 clones, about 85% of them singletons. Grouping used clinical history reported by participants in a survey and questionnaire. Two negative PCRs, clearance, or symptom resolution had been documented for recovered Cohort 3 donors.

The genes are TRBV2 and TRBJ2-1; TRBD2 might be the D (5 bases). Sequencing was carried out using PBMCs or T cells enriched from blood (not recorded which). This receptor was identified in a woman younger than 35 who had recovered from COVID-19. The CDR3 reads CASKINGDNEQFF. Here the CDR3 DNA reads TGTGCCAGCAAGATTAACGGGGACAATGAGCAGTTCTTC.